Here is one T cell receptor beta chain with its context. Trimming left V 0 bases short and J 3 bases short, with 17 bases between. Germline V lookup: CDR1 LGHNA, CDR2 YSLEER. The length of the CDR3 is 17 residues. This record comes from a study of shared T cell receptors in the human thymus. TCRdb's table, derived via immunoSEQ multiplex PCR, lists solely in-frame clones and lacks some. Counted here are 700,000 or so clones, approximately 85% occurring once; the ten biggest clones make up approximately 0.01%. These data also featured in a second study, about human thymus T cells. That work contributes: Thymus tissue for the work was resected from patients undergoing corrective heart surgery. Gene usage (both V and J) appeared biased in thymic and blood repertoires.

Material: thymocytes. The receptor was isolated from a girl under two years old with a congenital heart defect. The J gene is TRBJ2-5, the V gene TRBV4-3; maybe TRBD2 (6 bases). CDR3: CASSQEVGGAAKETQYF. CDR3 nucleotide sequence: TGCGCCAGCAGCCAAGAAGTGGGCGGGGCCGCCAAAGAGACCCAGTACTTC.